This T cell receptor beta chain was recorded in a study of patients and donors after allogeneic stem cell transplantation. Using its own MiXCR run on the RT-PCR reads, TCRdb lists one record per CDR3 protein. Of 190,000 or so distinct CDR3 sequences in the sample, 38% were seen once. This CDR3 has 14 amino acids. The V and J ends lost 3 bases and 4 bases, in that order; junction bases with no gene match: 6. Germline CDR1 and CDR2: DFQATT and SNEGSKA (reference sequence). The receptor was isolated from a human donor who was either an allogeneic HSCT recipient or a stem cell or donor lymphocyte infusion donor (not recorded which). It is not recorded whose cells these are; they may come from a transplant donor. Sequenced material: blood, either unsorted or a sorted T cell fraction (not recorded which). V and J are TRBV20-1 and TRBJ1-2; TRBD1 matches 9 bases. The CDR3 region has the DNA TGCAGTGCTAGCGCCCGGGACAGGGCCTATGGCTACACCTTC. Its translation: CSASARDRAYGYTF.